The 24 T cell receptor beta chains listed next were all sequenced from one sample in a study of human T cells and chemical hapten exposure. TCRdb independently ran MiXCR on the 5' RACE reads; one entry per CDR3 protein. Here the sample spans 110,000 or so distinct CDR3 sequences, roughly a fifth being singletons. The authors extracted total RNA from unfractionated whole blood. The receptors stem from a human donor in good health.

Only a few counts were recorded for this clonotype. The chain's CDR3 is CASSPLAGVNAGELFF. The CDR3 region has the DNA TGTGCCAGCAGCCCACTAGCGGGAGTCAACGCCGGGGAGCTGTTTTTT. V and J are TRBV3-1 and TRBJ2-2; 11 bases are shared with TRBD2. Trimming at V came to 4 bases and at J to 6 bases, leaving 7 bases not matched to a gene. Germline CDR1 is LGHDT and CDR2 is YNNKEL (reference sequence). The length of the CDR3 is 16 residues.

The CDR3 DNA reads TGTGCCAGCAGTCTACAGGGTTTGAACACTGAAGCTTTCTTT. Translating gives CASSLQGLNTEAFF. V usage is TRBV28 and J usage is TRBJ1-1; D may be TRBD1 (6 bases). Germline V gives CDR1 MDHEN, CDR2 SYDVKM. This CDR3 is 14 amino acids long. V was clipped by 5 bases and J by 0 bases, with 10 bases between them.

This clonotype was recorded a few times. CDR3 in DNA: TGTGCCAGCAGGTCCCTCCAGGCCCAGTACTTC. Translating gives CASRSLQAQYF. The chain recombines TRBV6-5 with TRBJ2-5; D unclear. The CDR3 extends over 11 amino acids. The V and J ends lost 6 bases and 9 bases respectively, with 11 bases between them. CDR1 and CDR2 from the germline V gene are MNHEY and SVGAGI.

CDR3 sequence (DNA): TGTGCCAGCAGCCCCGTCGGCGGGCGCGCCTACGAGCAGTACTTC. Its protein product is CASSPVGGRAYEQYF. The chain employs TRBV11-2 and TRBJ2-7, with D maybe TRBD2 (5 bases). V lost 5 bases and J 2 bases, leaving 16 bases between the germline ends. This CDR3 region has 15 residues. The germline V gene encodes CDR1 SGHAT and CDR2 FQNNGV.

Many counts were recorded for this clonotype. The V gene is TRBV6-6, the J gene TRBJ2-1; 13 positions match TRBD2. The CDR3 has 18 amino acids. Trimming cost V 5 bases and J 0 bases; bases outside gene matches: 7. Germline-derived CDR1 and CDR2 are MNHNY and SVGAGI (reference sequence). The CDR3: CASSAGLAGVSSYNEQFF. CDR3 bases: TGTGCCAGCAGTGCTGGACTAGCGGGAGTTTCCTCCTACAATGAGCAGTTCTTC.

This chain links TRBV5-1 with TRBJ1-3, with D maybe TRBD1 (5 bases). This CDR3 has 17 residues. CDR1 and CDR2 from the germline V gene are SGHRS and YFSETQ. The V and J ends lost 4 bases and 0 bases respectively, with 17 bases between them. The CDR3: CASSRGPDRGSGNTIYF. The CDR3 DNA reads as TGCGCCAGCAGCCGTGGCCCAGACAGAGGCTCTGGAAACACCATATATTTT. Looking up the rest from reference TRBV5-1 and TRBJ1-3 gives the full variable domain: KAGVTQTPRYLIKTRGQQVTLSCSPISGHRSVSWYQQTPGQGLQFLFEYFSETQRNKGNFPGRFSGRQFSNSRSEMNVSTLELGDSALYLCASSRGPDRGSGNTIYFGEGSWLTVV.

The chain is built from TRBV28 and TRBJ1-5; no firm D call. V was clipped by 8 bases and J by 1 base, with 21 bases between them. CDR1 is MDHEN and CDR2 is SYDVKM in the germline V gene. The CDR3 covers 17 residues. CDR3 nucleotides: TGTGCCAGCCGCTCAACCTTAATCAAGTTCAGCAATCAGCCCCAGCATTTT. Amino acids: CASRSTLIKFSNQPQHF.

This sequence joins TRBV5-1 and TRBJ2-5; the match to TRBD2 covers 11 bases. CDR1 SGHRS and CDR2 YFSETQ come from the germline V gene. The CDR3 runs 17 residues. V shed 5 bases and J 2 bases; nucleotides not matched to a gene: 11. CDR3: CASRDGWGLAAQETQYF. CDR3 bases: TGCGCCAGCAGGGACGGATGGGGACTAGCGGCACAAGAGACCCAGTACTTC.

V usage is TRBV6-5 and J usage is TRBJ1-1; 10 bases map to TRBD1. The length of the CDR3 is 14 residues. CDR1 is MNHEY and CDR2 is SVGAGI in the germline V gene. J gave up 5 bases and V 2 bases, and 2 bases lay outside the gene matches. The CDR3 DNA sequence: TGTGCCAGCAGTTACGACAGGGGGCGGACTGAAGCTTTCTTT. Protein product: CASSYDRGRTEAFF.

This clonotype was recorded many times. This rearrangement joins TRBV28 to TRBJ1-5, with D perhaps matching TRBD1 (5 bases). Germline values: CDR1 MDHEN, CDR2 SYDVKM. V lost 7 bases and J 5 bases, leaving 15 bases between the germline ends. The CDR3 loop spans 14 amino acids. DNA of the CDR3: TGTGCCAGCATCGCGGCAGGGTCAGATCAGCCCCAGCATTTT. Translation gives CASIAAGSDQPQHF.

On this clonotype itself: Compared with germline, one end of the junction differs, possibly owing to a read error. The chain recombines TRBV19 with TRBJ2-7; weak D call: TRBD1 (5 bases). The CDR3 is 15 residues long. Germline CDR1 is LNHDA and CDR2 is SQIVND (reference sequence). The CDR3 coding sequence is TGTGTCAGTAGTACCCATGCAGGGAATCCCTACGAGCAGTACTTC. Protein sequence: CVSSTHAGNPYEQYF. The full variable domain, with the rest looked up from reference TRBV19 and TRBJ2-7, is DGGITQSPKYLFRKEGQNVTLSCEQNLNHDAMYWYRQDPGQGLRLIYYSQIVNDFQKGDIAEGYSVSREKKESFPLTVTSAQKNPTAFYLCVSSTHAGNPYEQYFGPGTRLTVT.

The V call is TRBV7-2, the J call TRBJ2-3; D might be TRBD1 (5 bases). The germline gives CDR1 SGHTA, CDR2 FQGNSA. The CDR3 spans 16 residues. Trimming removed 8 bases from V and 5 bases from J, with 23 bases in between. The CDR3, as DNA: TGTGCCAGCCTTAGTAGTGGGGCTAGATCGGGAGATACGCAGTATTTT. Translation: CASLSSGARSGDTQYF.

This clonotype was observed a handful of times. V gene TRBV30 combines with J gene TRBJ2-6; D gene unclear. The CDR3 runs 13 residues. V lost 8 bases and J lost 4, with 12 bases in between. From germline, CDR1 is GTSNPN and CDR2 SVGIG (reference sequence). The CDR3 DNA sequence: TGTGCCGGACCAGTACCCGGGGCCAACGTCCTGACTTTC. Protein product: CAGPVPGANVLTF.

In its sample, this clonotype was seen a few times. The V gene is TRBV27, the J gene TRBJ2-7; D gene ambiguous. This CDR3 comprises 12 residues. CDR1 is MNHEY and CDR2 is SMNVEV in the germline V gene (reference sequence). V dropped 6 bases and J dropped 4 bases, with 10 bases sitting between them. CDR3 in amino acids: CASRGSRYEQYF. CDR3 in DNA: TGTGCCAGCAGGGGATCCCGGTACGAGCAGTACTTC.

The V and J genes are TRBV28 and TRBJ2-7; perhaps TRBD1 as D (6 bases). The length of the CDR3 is 12 residues. Deletions cut 5 bases from V and 8 bases from J, with 13 bases between. Germline V gene data show CDR1 as MDHEN and CDR2 as SYDVKM. The CDR3: CASSTYRDQQYF. CDR3 in DNA: TGTGCCAGCAGTACTTACAGGGATCAGCAGTACTTC. The full variable domain, completed using reference TRBV28 and TRBJ2-7, is DVKVTQSSRYLVKRTGEKVFLECVQDMDHENMFWYRQDPGLGLRLIYFSYDVKMKEKGDIPEGYSVSREKKERFSLILESASTNQTSMYLCASSTYRDQQYFGPGTRLTVT.

The CDR3 protein is CASSQDTTRWTEAFF. CDR3 in DNA: TGTGCCAGCAGCCAAGACACCACCCGGTGGACTGAAGCTTTCTTT. The gene calls are TRBV14 and TRBJ1-1; the D is unclear. V lost 0 bases, J lost 5 bases, and 13 bases lay in between. CDR1 is SGHDN, CDR2 FVKESK, per germline. The CDR3 totals 15 residues.

The table lists this clonotype with a few counts. J is TRBJ1-1 and V is TRBV6-5; D is possibly TRBD1 (6 bases). The germline V gene encodes CDR1 MNHEY and CDR2 SVGAGI. V lost 5 bases, J lost 2 bases, and 15 bases lay in between. The length of the CDR3 is 15 residues. CDR3 nucleotides: TGTGCCAGCAGTCCCCGGGGGGGGGGCAACACTGAAGCTTTCTTT. This codes for CASSPRGGGNTEAFF.

There are a few counts of this clonotype. The chain has TRBV9 and TRBJ2-1, with D unresolved. Per germline, CDR1 SGDLS and CDR2 YYNGEE. The CDR3 extends over 16 amino acids. The V end lost 2 bases, the J end lost 4 bases, and 16 bases lay between the germline ends. The CDR3 nucleotides read TGTGCCAGCAGCGTTCCTGTCACGGGCTCGTACAATGAGCAGTTCTTC. It codes for CASSVPVTGSYNEQFF.

This clonotype has more than one count but fewer than ten. The V call is TRBV28, the J call TRBJ2-7; 9 bases are a match to TRBD1. Unmatched junction bases numbered 10, after V lost 5 bases and J lost 5 bases. The CDR3 spans 15 residues. Germline loops: CDR1 MDHEN, CDR2 SYDVKM. The CDR3 nucleotides read TGTGCCAGCAGTAGCCGGGACAGGGTCTTTGACGAGCAGTACTTC. It encodes CASSSRDRVFDEQYF.

The sample holds a few counts of this clonotype. The gene calls are TRBV6-5 and TRBJ1-5; unclear D gene. Looked up from germline, CDR1 is MNHEY and CDR2 is SVGAGI. Trimming took 0 bases from V and 4 from J, leaving 13 bases between them. The CDR3 is 16 amino acids. CDR3 amino acids: CASSYSSRAENQPQHF. CDR3 nucleotides: TGTGCCAGCAGTTACTCTTCTAGGGCCGAGAATCAGCCCCAGCATTTT.

The table lists this clonotype with a few counts. The genes are TRBV29-1 and TRBJ1-5, with a tentative D call TRBD1 (6 bases). The germline CDR1 and CDR2 sequences are SQVTM and ANQGSEA. CDR3 size: 13 residues. V dropped 4 bases and J dropped 0 bases, with 7 bases sitting between them. CDR3 in amino acids: CSVGTASNQPQHF. CDR3 bases: TGCAGCGTTGGGACAGCTAGCAATCAGCCCCAGCATTTT.

This clonotype was detected only a few times. The chain is built from TRBV6-2 or TRBV6-3 and TRBJ1-1; D call uncertain. Germline assignment: CDR1 MNHEY and CDR2 SVGEGT. Trimming took off 0 bases at V and 4 bases at J, with 12 bases between the two ends. The CDR3 spans 15 residues. The CDR3 DNA reads as TGTGCCAGCAGTTACTCCTCCCTCAGCATCACTGAAGCTTTCTTT. This sequence encodes CASSYSSLSITEAFF.

This chain connects TRBV29-1 to TRBJ2-1; a possible D gene is TRBD2 (6 bases). The germline V gene encodes CDR1 SQVTM and CDR2 ANQGSEA. Trimming left V 6 bases short and J 10 bases short, with 22 bases between. The CDR3 is 14 amino acids. As DNA, the CDR3 is TGCAGCGTGTCCCTAAGAGGAGGGTTTCGAGAGCAGTTCTTC. Encoded protein: CSVSLRGGFREQFF.

The chain combines TRBV18 with TRBJ2-1, with TRBD2 matching over 7 bases. Germline CDR1 KGHSH, CDR2 LQKENI. The CDR3 has 16 amino acids. Trimming cost V 3 bases and J 4 bases; bases outside gene matches: 9. The DNA of the CDR3 is TGTGCCAGCTCACCGGTGGGAGCGGGGATATACAATGAGCAGTTCTTC. Protein product: CASSPVGAGIYNEQFF.